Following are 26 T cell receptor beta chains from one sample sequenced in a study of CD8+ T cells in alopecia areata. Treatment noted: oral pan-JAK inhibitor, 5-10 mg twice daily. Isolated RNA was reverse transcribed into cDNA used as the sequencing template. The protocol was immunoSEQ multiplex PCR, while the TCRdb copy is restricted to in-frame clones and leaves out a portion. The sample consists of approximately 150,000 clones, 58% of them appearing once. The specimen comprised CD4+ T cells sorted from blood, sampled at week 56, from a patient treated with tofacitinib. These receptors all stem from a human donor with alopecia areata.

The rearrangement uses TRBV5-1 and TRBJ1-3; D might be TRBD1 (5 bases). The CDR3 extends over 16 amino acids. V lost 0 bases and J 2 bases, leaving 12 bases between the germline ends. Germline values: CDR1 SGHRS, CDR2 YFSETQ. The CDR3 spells CASSLEAPGAGNTIYF. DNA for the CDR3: TGCGCCAGCAGCTTGGAGGCTCCGGGGGCTGGAAACACCATATATTTT. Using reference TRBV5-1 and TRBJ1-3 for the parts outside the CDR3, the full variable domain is KAGVTQTPRYLIKTRGQQVTLSCSPISGHRSVSWYQQTPGQGLQFLFEYFSETQRNKGNFPGRFSGRQFSNSRSEMNVSTLELGDSALYLCASSLEAPGAGNTIYFGEGSWLTVV.

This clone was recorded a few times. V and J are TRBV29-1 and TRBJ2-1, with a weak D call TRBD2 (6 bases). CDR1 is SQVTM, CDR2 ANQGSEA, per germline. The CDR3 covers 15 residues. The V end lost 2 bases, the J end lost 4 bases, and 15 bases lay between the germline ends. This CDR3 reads CSVERVWEAYNEQFF. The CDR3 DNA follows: TGCAGCGTTGAACGGGTCTGGGAGGCTTACAATGAGCAGTTCTTC.

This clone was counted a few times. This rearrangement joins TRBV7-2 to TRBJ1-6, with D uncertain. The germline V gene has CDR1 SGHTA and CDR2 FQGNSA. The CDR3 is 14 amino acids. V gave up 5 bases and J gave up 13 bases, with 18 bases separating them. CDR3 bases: TGTGCCAGCAGCCCCGCCCCCCGTGCGGTTCCCCTCCACTTT. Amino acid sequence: CASSPAPRAVPLHF.

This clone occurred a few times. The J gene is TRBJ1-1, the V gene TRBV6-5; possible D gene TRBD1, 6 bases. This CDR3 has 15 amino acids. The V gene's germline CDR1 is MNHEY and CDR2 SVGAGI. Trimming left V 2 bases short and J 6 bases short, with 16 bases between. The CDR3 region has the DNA TGTGCCAGCAGTTACCAGGGGAGGGAGCTTGCTGAAGCTTTCTTT. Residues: CASSYQGRELAEAFF.

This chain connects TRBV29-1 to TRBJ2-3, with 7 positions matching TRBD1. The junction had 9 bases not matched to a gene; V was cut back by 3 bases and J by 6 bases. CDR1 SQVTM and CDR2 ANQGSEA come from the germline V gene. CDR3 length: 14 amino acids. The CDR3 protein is CSVDAEQGSDTQYF. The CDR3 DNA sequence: TGCAGCGTTGACGCGGAACAGGGGTCGGATACGCAGTATTTT.

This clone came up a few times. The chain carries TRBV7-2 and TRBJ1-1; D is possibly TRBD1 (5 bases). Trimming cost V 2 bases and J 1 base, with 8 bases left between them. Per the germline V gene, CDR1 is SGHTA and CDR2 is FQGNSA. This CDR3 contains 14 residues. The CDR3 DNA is TGTGCCAGCAGCTTATGGGGGACGAACACTGAAGCTTTCTTT. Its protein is CASSLWGTNTEAFF.

CDR3 nucleotides: TGTGCCAGCAGCCCCGGACAGGGACGTGAAAAACTGTTTTTT. Its protein product is CASSPGQGREKLFF. The chain uses TRBV7-9 and TRBJ1-4, with TRBD1 matching over 8 bases. The CDR3 has 14 residues. CDR1 and CDR2 (germline): SEHNR, FQNEAQ (reference sequence). J gave up 7 bases and V 5 bases, and 6 bases lay outside the gene matches.

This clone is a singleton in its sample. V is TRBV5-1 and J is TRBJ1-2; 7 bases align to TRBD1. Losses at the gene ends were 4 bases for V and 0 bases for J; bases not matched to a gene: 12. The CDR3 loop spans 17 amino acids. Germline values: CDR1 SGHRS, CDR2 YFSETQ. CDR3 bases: TGCGCCAGCAGCCACGCAGACACAGGGGTGACTAACTATGGCTACACCTTC. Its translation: CASSHADTGVTNYGYTF.

CDR3 nucleotide sequence: TGCGCCAGCAGCTTGGTCGGGTCTAACACAGATACGCAGTATTTT. Its translation is CASSLVGSNTDTQYF. The J gene is TRBJ2-3, the V gene TRBV5-1, with D unresolved. This CDR3 is built from 15 residues. Germline V gives CDR1 SGHRS, CDR2 YFSETQ. Trimming stripped 0 bases from V and 2 bases from J, with 10 bases between.

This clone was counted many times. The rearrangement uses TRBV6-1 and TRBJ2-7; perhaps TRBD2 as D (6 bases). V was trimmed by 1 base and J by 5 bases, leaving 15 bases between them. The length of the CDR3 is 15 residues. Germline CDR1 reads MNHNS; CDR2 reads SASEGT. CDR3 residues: CASSEGMGGYDEQYF. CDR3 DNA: TGTGCCAGCAGTGAAGGGATGGGGGGTTACGACGAGCAGTACTTC.

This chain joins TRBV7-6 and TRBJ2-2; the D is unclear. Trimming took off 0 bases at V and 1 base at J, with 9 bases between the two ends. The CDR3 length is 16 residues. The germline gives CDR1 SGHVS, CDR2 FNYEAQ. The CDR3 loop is CASSLAGRMNTGELFF. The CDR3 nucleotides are TGTGCCAGCAGCTTAGCTGGCAGAATGAACACCGGGGAGCTGTTTTTT.

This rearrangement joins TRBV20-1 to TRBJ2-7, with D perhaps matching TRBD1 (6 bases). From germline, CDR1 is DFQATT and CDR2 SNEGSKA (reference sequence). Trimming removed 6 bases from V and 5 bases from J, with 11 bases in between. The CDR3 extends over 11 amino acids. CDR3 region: CSAATGHEQYF. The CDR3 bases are TGCAGTGCAGCAACAGGGCACGAGCAGTACTTC.

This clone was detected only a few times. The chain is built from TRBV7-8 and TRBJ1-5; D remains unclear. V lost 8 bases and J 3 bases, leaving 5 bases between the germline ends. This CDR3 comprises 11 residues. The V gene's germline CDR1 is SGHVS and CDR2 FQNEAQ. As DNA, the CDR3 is TGTGCCAGCGGTTACAATCAGCCCCAGCATTTT. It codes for CASGYNQPQHF.

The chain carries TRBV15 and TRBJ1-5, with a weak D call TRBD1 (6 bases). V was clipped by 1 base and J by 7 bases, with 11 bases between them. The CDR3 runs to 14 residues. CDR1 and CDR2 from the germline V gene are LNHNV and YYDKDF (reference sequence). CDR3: CATSRAGQGQPQHF. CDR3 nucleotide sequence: TGTGCCACCAGCAGAGCAGGGCAGGGGCAGCCCCAGCATTTT.

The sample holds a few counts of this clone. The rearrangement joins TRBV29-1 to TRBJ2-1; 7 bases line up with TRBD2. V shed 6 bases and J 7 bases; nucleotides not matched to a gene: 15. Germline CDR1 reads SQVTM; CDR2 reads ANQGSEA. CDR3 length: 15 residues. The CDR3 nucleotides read TGCAGCGTGAGGGGAAGCGGGGTTGGGTGGAATGAGCAGTTCTTC. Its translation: CSVRGSGVGWNEQFF.

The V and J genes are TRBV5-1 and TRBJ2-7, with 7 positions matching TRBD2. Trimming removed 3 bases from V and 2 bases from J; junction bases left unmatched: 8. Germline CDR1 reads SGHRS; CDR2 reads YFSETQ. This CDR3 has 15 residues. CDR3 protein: CASSSPKRGAYEQYF. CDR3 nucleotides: TGCGCCAGCAGCTCACCAAAGCGGGGAGCCTACGAGCAGTACTTC.

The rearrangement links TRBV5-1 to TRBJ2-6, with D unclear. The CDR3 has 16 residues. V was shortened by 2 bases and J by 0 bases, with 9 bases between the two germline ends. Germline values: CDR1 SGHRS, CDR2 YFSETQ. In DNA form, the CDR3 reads TGCGCCAGCAGCTTCCAGGTGGGCTCTGGGGCCAACGTCCTGACTTTC. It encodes CASSFQVGSGANVLTF.

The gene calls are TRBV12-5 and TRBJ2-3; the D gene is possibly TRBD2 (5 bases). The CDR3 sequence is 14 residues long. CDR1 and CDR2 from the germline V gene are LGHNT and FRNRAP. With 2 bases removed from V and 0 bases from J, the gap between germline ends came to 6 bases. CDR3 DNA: TGTGCTAGTGGTTTGAGCGGTAGCACAGATACGCAGTATTTT. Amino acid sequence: CASGLSGSTDTQYF.

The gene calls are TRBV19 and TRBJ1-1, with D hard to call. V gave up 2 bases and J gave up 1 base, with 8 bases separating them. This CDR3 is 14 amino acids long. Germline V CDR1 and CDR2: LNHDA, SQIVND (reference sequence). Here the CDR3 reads CASSILGANTEAFF. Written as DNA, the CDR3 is TGTGCCAGTAGTATATTGGGAGCGAACACTGAAGCTTTCTTT.

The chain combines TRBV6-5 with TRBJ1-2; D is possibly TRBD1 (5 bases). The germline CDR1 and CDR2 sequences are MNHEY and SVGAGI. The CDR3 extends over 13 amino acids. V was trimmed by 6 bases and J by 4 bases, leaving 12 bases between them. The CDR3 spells CASSSRQSYGYTF. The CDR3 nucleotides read TGTGCCAGCAGCTCAAGACAGAGCTATGGCTACACCTTC.

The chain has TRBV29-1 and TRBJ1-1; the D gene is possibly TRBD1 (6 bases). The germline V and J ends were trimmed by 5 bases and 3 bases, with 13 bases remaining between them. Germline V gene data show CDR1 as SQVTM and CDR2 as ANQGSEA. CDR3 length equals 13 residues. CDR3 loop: CSVMTGGDTEAFF. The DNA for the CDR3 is TGCAGCGTTATGACAGGAGGAGACACTGAAGCTTTCTTT. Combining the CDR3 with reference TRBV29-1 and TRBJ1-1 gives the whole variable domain SAVISQKPSRDICQRGTSLTIQCQVDSQVTMMFWYRQQPGQSLTLIATANQGSEATYESGFVIDKFPISRPNLTFSTLTVSNMSPEDSSIYLCSVMTGGDTEAFFGQGTRLTVV.

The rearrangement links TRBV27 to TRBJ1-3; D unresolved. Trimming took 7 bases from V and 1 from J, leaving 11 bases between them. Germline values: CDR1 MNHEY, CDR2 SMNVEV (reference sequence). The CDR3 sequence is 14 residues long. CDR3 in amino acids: CASKAGRSGNTIYF. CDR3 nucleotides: TGTGCCAGCAAAGCCGGGAGATCTGGAAACACCATATATTTT.

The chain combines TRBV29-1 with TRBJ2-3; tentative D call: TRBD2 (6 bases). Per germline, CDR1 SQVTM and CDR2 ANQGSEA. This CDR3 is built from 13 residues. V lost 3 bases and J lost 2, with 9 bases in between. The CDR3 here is CSVETRYTDTQYF. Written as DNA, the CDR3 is TGCAGCGTTGAGACTAGATACACAGATACGCAGTATTTT.

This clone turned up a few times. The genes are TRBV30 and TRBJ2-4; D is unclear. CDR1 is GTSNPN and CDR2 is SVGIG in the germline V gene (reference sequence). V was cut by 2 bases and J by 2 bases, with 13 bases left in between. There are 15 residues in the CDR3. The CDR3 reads CAWSRTERTKNIQYF. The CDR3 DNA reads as TGTGCCTGGAGTCGTACCGAACGGACCAAAAACATTCAGTACTTC.

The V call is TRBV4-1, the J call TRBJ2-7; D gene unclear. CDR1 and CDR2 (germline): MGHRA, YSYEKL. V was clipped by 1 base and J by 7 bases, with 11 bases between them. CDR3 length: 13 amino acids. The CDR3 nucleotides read TGCGCCAGCAGCCAAGTTGGGGTCAAAGAGCAGTACTTC. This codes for CASSQVGVKEQYF.

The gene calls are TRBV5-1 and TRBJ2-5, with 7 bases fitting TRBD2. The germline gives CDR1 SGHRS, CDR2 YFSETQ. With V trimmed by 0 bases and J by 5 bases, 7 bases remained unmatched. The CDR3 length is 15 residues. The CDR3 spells CASSLETTSKETQYF. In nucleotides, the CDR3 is TGCGCCAGCAGCTTGGAAACGACTAGCAAGGAGACCCAGTACTTC.